Listed below are T cell receptor beta chains from one sample, sequenced in a study of long-term antiretroviral therapy in people with HIV. Some clones are missing from TCRdb's copy, which holds only in-frame ones; the method was immunoSEQ multiplex PCR. The repertoire holds more than 15,000 clones, approximately 88% seen once, with 9.5% to 15% in the top ten. Source: unsorted PBMCs, taken 0.7 years before starting antiretroviral therapy. The receptors come from a man aged 50 or older with HIV. The CDR3 runs from the conserved cysteine through the conserved F or W. A D gene is named only where the DNA matches it firmly. Only some rows state a clone size, as once, few, many or a class for expanded clones.

>TRBD2|TRBV13|-|TRBJ2-5
CASSLGGLVMETQYF
TGTGCCAGCAGCTTAGGCGGACTAGTCATGGAGACCCAGTACTTC
>TRBD2|TRBV29-1|-|TRBJ2-7
CSVGTSGSSYEQYF
TGCAGCGTCGGTACTAGCGGGAGCTCCTACGAGCAGTACTTC
>-|TRBV7-3|medium-sized|TRBJ2-1
CASSLSPSTEQFF
TGTGCCAGCAGCTTAAGTCCTAGCACTGAGCAGTTCTTC
>TRBD1|TRBV5-4|-|TRBJ2-1
CASSPGQVIYNEQFF
TGTGCCAGCAGCCCGGGACAGGTCATCTACAATGAGCAGTTCTTC
>TRBD2|TRBV7-2|once|TRBJ2-7
CASSRLAGDSYEQYF
TGTGCCAGCAGCCGTCTAGCGGGAGACTCCTACGAGCAGTACTTC
>-|TRBV5-1|few|TRBJ2-5
CASSLVQETQYF
TGCGCCAGCAGCTTGGTCCAAGAGACCCAGTACTTC
>-|TRBV27|once|TRBJ2-1
CASSLDTGDYYNEQFF
TGTGCCAGCAGTTTAGATACGGGAGACTACTACAATGAGCAGTTCTTC
>TRBD1|TRBV18|once|TRBJ1-5
CASSPGDRDQPQHF
TGTGCCAGCTCACCAGGTGACAGGGACCAGCCCCAGCATTTT
>-|TRBV5-8|-|TRBJ2-7
CASSPRRPYEQYF
TGTGCCAGCAGCCCCCGTCGTCCCTACGAGCAGTACTTC
>TRBD2|TRBV10-3|-|TRBJ2-2
CAISDPAGGAITGELFF
TGTGCCATCAGTGACCCGGCGGGGGGGGCAATCACCGGGGAGCTGTTTTTT
>-|TRBV28|-|TRBJ1-5
CASSPSLAFGGSNQPQHF
TGTGCCAGCAGTCCAAGCCTCGCCTTTGGGGGATCTAATCAGCCCCAGCATTTT
>-|TRBV28|-|TRBJ1-6
CASTLQGSPLHF
TGTGCCAGCACTCTGCAGGGGTCACCCCTCCACTTT
>-|TRBV16|few|TRBJ1-3
CASSQSALAGPSGNTIYF
TGTGCCAGCAGCCAATCCGCCCTGGCAGGGCCCTCTGGAAACACCATATATTTT